Described below is a single T cell receptor beta chain sequence and its context. The antigen is undetermined. In the PCR, 60 Vbeta and 13 Jbeta primers were used. The data were produced by immunoSEQ multiplex PCR, yet TCRdb's version contains in-frame clones alone and is incomplete. The sample records about 200,000 clones, 65% to 90% being singletons. The data originate from a study of cytomegalovirus exposure and HLA in healthy donors. Overall study: There were 75 million to 95 million unique TCRs (from HLA-typed donors) in an early data release. Study-level points and caveats: Cytomegalovirus association was assigned to about 150 TCR beta chains. Because they were indistinguishable, some V segments, including TRBV6-2 and TRBV6-3, were excluded.

CDR1 is MNHEY and CDR2 is SMNVEV in the germline V gene (reference sequence). V lost 6 bases and J 4 bases, leaving 22 bases between the germline ends. The CDR3 has 16 residues. The donors were healthy bone marrow donors. The receptor's source is a girl aged 5-17 years in good health and CMV-seronegative. The sequencing sample was made of PBMCs. The chain employs TRBV27 and TRBJ2-7; possible D gene TRBD1, 6 bases. CDR3 in DNA: TGTGCCAGCAGCCCAATTTACAGGGTAGGTAAGTACGAGCAGTACTTC. Its translation: CASSPIYRVGKYEQYF.